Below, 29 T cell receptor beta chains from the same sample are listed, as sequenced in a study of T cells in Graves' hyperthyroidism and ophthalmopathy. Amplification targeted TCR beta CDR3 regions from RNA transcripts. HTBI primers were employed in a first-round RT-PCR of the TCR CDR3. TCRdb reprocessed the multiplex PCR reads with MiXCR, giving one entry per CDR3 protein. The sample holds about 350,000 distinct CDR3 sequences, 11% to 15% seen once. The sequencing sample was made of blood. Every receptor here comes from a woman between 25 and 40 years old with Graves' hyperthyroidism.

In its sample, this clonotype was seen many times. CDR3 DNA: TGTGCCAGCACCGCCGTGACAGGGGCTGGAGAGCAGTACTTC. It is translated as CASTAVTGAGEQYF. The V gene is TRBV2, the J gene TRBJ2-7; 8 positions match TRBD1. CDR1 and CDR2 from the germline V gene are SNHLY and FYNNEI. The junction had 12 bases not matched to a gene; V was cut back by 7 bases and J by 7 bases. This CDR3 comprises 14 residues.

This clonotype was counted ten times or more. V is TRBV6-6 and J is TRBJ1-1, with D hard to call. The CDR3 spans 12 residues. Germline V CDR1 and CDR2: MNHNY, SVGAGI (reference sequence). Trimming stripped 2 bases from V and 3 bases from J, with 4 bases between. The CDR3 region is CASSYGDTEAFF. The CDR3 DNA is TGTGCCAGCAGTTACGGGGACACTGAAGCTTTCTTT.

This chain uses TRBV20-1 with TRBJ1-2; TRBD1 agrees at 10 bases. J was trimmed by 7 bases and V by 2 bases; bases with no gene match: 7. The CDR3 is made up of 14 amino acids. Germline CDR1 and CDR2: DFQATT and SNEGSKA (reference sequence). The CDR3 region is CSARSPTGGGGYTF. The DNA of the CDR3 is TGCAGTGCTAGATCTCCGACAGGGGGCGGTGGCTACACCTTC.

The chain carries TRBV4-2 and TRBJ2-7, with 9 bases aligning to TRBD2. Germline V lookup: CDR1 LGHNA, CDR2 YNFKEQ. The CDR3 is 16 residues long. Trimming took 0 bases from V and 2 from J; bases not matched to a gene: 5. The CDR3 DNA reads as TGTGCCAGCAGCCAAGAAGGTGCGGGAGGGCCCTACGAGCAGTACTTC. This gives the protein CASSQEGAGGPYEQYF.

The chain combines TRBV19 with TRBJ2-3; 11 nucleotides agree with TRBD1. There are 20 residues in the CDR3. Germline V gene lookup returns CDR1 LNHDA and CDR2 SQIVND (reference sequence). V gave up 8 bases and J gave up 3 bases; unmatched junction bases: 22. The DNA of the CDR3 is TGTGCCAGTTCATCTACCGGGACAGGGGGGCCGGGACTAGGAACAGATACGCAGTATTTT. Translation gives CASSSTGTGGPGLGTDTQYF.

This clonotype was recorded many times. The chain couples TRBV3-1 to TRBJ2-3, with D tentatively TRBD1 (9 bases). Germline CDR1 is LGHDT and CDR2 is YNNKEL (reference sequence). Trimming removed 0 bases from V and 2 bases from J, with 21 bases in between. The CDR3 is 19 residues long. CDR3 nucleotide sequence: TGTGCCAGCAGCCAAGATGGGATTAGCGGGACAGGGTTCACAGATACGCAGTATTTT. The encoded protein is CASSQDGISGTGFTDTQYF.

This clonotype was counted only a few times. For the CDR3, the DNA is TGTGCCAGCAGTCCGGGACTAGCGGGAGGAGAGGATACGCAGTATTTT. Protein product: CASSPGLAGGEDTQYF. The chain couples TRBV28 to TRBJ2-3; 15 bases match TRBD2. The V gene end was trimmed by 5 bases and the J gene end by 6 bases; junction bases not matched to a gene: 6. The germline V gene has CDR1 MDHEN and CDR2 SYDVKM. CDR3 length: 16 amino acids.

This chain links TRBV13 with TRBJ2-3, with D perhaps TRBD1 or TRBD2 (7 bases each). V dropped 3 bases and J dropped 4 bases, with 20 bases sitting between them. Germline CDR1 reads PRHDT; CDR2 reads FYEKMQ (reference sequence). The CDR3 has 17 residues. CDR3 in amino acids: CASSFQGGSPGPDTQYF. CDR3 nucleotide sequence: TGTGCCAGCAGCTTCCAGGGGGGGTCCCCTGGCCCAGATACGCAGTATTTT.

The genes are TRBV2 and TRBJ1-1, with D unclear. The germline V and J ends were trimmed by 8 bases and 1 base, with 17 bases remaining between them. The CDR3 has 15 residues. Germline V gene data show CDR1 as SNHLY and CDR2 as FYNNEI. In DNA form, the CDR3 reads TGTGCCAGCGGTGCTTTAGGTGTTGCGAACACTGAAGCTTTCTTT. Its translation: CASGALGVANTEAFF.

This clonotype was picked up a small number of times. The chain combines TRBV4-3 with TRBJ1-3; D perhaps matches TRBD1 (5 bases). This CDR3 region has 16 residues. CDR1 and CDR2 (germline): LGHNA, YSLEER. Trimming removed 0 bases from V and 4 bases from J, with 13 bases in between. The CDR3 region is CASSQDRREPGNTIYF. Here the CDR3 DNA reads TGCGCCAGCAGCCAAGATCGCAGGGAGCCCGGAAACACCATATATTTT.

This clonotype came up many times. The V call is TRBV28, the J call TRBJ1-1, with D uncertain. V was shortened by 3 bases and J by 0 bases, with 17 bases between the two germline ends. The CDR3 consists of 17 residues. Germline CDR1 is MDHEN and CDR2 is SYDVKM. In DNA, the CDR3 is TGTGCCAGCAGTTTTTCTCTTGGATTAAGCTTGAACACTGAAGCTTTCTTT. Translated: CASSFSLGLSLNTEAFF.

The CDR3: CASSNTRGQGSQPQHF. The CDR3 DNA sequence: TGTGCCAGCAGCAATACTAGGGGACAGGGAAGTCAGCCCCAGCATTTT. The chain links TRBV7-9 to TRBJ1-5, with 9 nucleotides matching TRBD1. CDR3 length: 16 residues. Germline loops: CDR1 SEHNR, CDR2 FQNEAQ (reference sequence). Trimming took 5 bases from V and 6 from J; bases not matched to a gene: 11. Full variable domain (outside the CDR3, taken from reference TRBV7-9 and TRBJ1-5): DTGVSQNPRHKITKRGQNVTFRCDPISEHNRLYWYRQTLGQGPEFLTYFQNEAQLEKSRLLSDRFSAERPKGSFSTLEIQRTEQGDSAMYLCASSNTRGQGSQPQHFGDGTRLSIL.

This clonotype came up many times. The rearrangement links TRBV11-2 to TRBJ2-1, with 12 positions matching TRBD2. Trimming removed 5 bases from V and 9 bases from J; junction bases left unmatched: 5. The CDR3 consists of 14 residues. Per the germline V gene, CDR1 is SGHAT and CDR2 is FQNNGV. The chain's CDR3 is CASSPLAGGGEQFF. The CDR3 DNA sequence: TGTGCCAGCAGCCCACTAGCGGGAGGAGGTGAGCAGTTCTTC.

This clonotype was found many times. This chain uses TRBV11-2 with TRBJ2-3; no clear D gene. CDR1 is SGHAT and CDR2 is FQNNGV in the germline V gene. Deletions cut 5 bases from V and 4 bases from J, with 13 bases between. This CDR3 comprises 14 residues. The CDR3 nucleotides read TGTGCCAGCAGCCTCGGCCAGTATCCAGATACGCAGTATTTT. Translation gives CASSLGQYPDTQYF.

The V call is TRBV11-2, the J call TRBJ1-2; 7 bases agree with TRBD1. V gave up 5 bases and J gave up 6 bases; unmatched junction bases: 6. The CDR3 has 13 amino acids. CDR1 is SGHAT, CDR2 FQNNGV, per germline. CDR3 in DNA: TGTGCCAGCAGCACGCCACAGGGGAATGGCTACACCTTC. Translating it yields CASSTPQGNGYTF.

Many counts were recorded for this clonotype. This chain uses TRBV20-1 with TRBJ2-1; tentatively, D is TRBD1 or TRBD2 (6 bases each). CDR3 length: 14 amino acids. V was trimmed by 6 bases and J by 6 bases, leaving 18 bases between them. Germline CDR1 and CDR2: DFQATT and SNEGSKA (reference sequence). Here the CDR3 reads CSAETTPGANEQFF. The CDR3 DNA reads TGCAGTGCCGAGACTACTCCGGGGGCCAATGAGCAGTTCTTC.

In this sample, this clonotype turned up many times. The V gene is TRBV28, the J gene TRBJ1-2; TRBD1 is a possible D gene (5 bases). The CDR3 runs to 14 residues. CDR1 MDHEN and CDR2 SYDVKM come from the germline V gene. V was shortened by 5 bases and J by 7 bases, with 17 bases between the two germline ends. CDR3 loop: CASSPTRDGGGYTF. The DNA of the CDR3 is TGTGCCAGCAGTCCGACACGGGACGGTGGTGGCTACACCTTC.

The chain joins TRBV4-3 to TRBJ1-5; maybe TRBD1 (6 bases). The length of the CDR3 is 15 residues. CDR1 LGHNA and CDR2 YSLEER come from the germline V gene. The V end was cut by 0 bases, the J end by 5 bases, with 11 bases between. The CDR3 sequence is CASSQDGRGDQPQHF. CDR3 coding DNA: TGCGCCAGCAGCCAAGATGGGAGGGGGGATCAGCCCCAGCATTTT.

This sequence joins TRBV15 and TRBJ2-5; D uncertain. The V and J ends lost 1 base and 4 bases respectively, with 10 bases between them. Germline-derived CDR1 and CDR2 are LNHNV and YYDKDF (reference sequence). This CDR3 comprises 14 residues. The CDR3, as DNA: TGTGCCACCAGCAGAGGGGATAGCTCAGAGACCCAGTACTTC. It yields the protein CATSRGDSSETQYF.

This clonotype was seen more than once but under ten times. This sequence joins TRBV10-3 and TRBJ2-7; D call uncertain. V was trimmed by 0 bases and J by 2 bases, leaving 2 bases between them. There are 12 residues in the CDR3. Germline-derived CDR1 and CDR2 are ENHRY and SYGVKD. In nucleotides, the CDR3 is TGTGCCATCAGTGAGTCTACCTACGAGCAGTACTTC. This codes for CAISESTYEQYF.

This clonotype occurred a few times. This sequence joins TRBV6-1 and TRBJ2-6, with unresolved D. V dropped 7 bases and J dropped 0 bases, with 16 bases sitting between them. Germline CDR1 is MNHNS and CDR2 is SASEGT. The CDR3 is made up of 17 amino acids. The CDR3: CASMGSSAPSGANVLTF. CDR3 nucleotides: TGTGCCAGCATGGGGTCATCAGCTCCCTCTGGGGCCAACGTCCTGACTTTC.

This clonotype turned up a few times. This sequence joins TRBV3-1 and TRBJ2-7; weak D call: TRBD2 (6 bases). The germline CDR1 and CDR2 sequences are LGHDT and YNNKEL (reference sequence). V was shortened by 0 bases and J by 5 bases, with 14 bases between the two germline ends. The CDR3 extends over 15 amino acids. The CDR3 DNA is TGTGCCAGCAGCCAAGATTTCAGCGGGCTTAACGAGCAGTACTTC. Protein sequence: CASSQDFSGLNEQYF.

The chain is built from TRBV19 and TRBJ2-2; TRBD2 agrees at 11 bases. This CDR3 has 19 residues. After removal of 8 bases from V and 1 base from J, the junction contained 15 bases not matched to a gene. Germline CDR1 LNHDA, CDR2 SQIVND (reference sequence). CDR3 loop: CASSRRASGRQVNTGELFF. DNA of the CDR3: TGTGCCAGTTCGAGGAGGGCTAGCGGGAGGCAGGTGAACACCGGGGAGCTGTTTTTT. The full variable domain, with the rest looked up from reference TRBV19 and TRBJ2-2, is DGGITQSPKYLFRKEGQNVTLSCEQNLNHDAMYWYRQDPGQGLRLIYYSQIVNDFQKGDIAEGYSVSREKKESFPLTVTSAQKNPTAFYLCASSRRASGRQVNTGELFFGEGSRLTVL.

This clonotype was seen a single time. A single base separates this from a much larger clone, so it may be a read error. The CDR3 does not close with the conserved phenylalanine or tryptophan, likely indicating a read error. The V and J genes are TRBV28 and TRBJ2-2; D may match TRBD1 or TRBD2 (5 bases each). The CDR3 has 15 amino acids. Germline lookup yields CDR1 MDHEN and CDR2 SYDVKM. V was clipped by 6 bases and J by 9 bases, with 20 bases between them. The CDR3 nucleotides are TGTGCCAGCAGGCCCACCGGGACCCGAAGGAGGGAGCTGTTTCTT. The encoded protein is CASRPTGTRRRELFL.

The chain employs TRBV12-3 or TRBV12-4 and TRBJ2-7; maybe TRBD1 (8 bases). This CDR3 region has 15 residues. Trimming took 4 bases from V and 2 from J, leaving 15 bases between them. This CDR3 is CASSWGTGGAYEQYF. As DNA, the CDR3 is TGTGCCAGCAGTTGGGGTACAGGGGGGGCCTACGAGCAGTACTTC.

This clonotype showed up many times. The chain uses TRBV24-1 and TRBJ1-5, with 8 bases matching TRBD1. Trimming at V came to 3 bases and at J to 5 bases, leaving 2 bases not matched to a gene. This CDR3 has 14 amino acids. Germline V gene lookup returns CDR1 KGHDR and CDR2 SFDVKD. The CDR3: CATSDIQGDQPQHF. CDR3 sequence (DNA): TGTGCCACCAGTGATATACAGGGGGATCAGCCCCAGCATTTT.

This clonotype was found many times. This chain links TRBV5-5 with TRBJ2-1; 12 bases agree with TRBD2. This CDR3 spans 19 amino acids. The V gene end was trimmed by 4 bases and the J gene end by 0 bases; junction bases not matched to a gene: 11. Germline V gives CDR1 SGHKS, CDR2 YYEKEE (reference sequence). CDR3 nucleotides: TGTGCCAGCAGCCCTCCACCGACTAGCGGGAGTCGCTCCTACAATGAGCAGTTCTTC. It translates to CASSPPPTSGSRSYNEQFF.

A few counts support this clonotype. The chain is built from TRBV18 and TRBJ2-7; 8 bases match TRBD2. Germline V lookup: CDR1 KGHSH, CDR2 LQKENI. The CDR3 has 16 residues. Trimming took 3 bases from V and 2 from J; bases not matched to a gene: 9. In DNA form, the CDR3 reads TGTGCCAGCTCACCCCCCGGGGTAGCGGGACCCTACGAGCAGTACTTC. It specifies CASSPPGVAGPYEQYF.

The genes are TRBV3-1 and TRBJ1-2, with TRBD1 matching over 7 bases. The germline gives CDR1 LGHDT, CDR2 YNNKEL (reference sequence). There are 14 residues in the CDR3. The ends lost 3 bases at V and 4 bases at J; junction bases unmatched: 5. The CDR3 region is CASSHTGDGYGYTF. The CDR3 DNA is TGTGCCAGCAGCCACACAGGGGACGGCTATGGCTACACCTTC.